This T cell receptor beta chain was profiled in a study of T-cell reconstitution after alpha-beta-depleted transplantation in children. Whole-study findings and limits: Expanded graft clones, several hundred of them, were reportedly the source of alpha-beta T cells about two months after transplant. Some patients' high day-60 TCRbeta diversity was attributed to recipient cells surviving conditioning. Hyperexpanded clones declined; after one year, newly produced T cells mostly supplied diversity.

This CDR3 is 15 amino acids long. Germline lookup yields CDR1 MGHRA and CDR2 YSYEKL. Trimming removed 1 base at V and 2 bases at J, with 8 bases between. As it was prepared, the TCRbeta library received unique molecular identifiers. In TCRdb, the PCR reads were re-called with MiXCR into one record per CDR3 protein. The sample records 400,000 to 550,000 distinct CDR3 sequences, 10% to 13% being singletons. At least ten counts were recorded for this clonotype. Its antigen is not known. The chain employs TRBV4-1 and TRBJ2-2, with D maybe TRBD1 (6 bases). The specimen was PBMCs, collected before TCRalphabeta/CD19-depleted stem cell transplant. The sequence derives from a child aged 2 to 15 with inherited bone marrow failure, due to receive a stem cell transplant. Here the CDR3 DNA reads TGCGCCAGCAGCCAAGTACAGGGAAACACCGGGGAGCTGTTTTTT. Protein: CASSQVQGNTGELFF.